A selection of T cell receptor beta chains follows, all from one sample in a study of response to subunit inactivated influenza vaccine. Using its own MiXCR run on the RT-PCR reads, TCRdb lists one record per CDR3 protein. This sample yields almost 250,000 distinct CDR3 sequences, of which 12% are seen a single time; 7.5% to 10% belongs to the top ten. This specimen consisted of non-naive T cells sorted from PBMCs, obtained roughly 15 days before vaccination. Source of these receptors: a man between 50 and 59 years old who received an inactivated influenza vaccine. The CDR3 runs from the conserved cysteine through the conserved F or W. The D gene is left open where the match is weak. Clone size is shown for a subset of rows, as once, few, many or a class of expanded clone.

D: -; J: TRBJ1-1; size: few; V: TRBV6-5; DNA: TGTGCCAGCAGTTACTCTGAGACGAACACTGAAGCTTTCTTT; CDR3: CASSYSETNTEAFF
D: -; J: TRBJ2-3; size: -; V: TRBV15; DNA: TGTGCCACCAGCAGAGGGCCTTCCAGCACAGATACGCAGTATTTT; CDR3: CATSRGPSSTDTQYF
D: -; J: TRBJ2-3; size: few; V: TRBV5-6; DNA: TGTGCCAGCAGCTTGGTACAGGAAACTCAGTATTTT; CDR3: CASSLVQETQYF
D: -; J: TRBJ1-5; size: many; V: TRBV20-1; DNA: TGCAGTGCTAGAGATCAGTCGGGGGGGCCCCAGCATTTT; CDR3: CSARDQSGGPQHF
D: -; J: TRBJ2-1; size: -; V: TRBV10-3; DNA: TGTGCCATCAGCGCCCGGGACTTGGTAGGCAATGAGCAGTTCTTC; CDR3: CAISARDLVGNEQFF
D: -; J: TRBJ2-1; size: many; V: TRBV10-3; DNA: TGTGCCATCAGTGATACGGACAATGAGCAGTTCTTC; CDR3: CAISDTDNEQFF
D: TRBD1; J: TRBJ1-2; size: few; V: TRBV4-2; DNA: TGTGCCAGCAGCCAAGTGTCCCTGACAGGGGGAAGTGGCTACACCTTC; CDR3: CASSQVSLTGGSGYTF
D: TRBD2; J: TRBJ2-5; size: few; V: TRBV2; DNA: TGTGCCAGCATCAGGAGAGCGGGGGTGGGAGAGACCCAGTACTTC; CDR3: CASIRRAGVGETQYF
D: -; J: TRBJ1-5; size: many; V: TRBV30; DNA: TGTGCCTGGAGTATGGGGCAGGGAGGCAATCAGCCCCAGCATTTT; CDR3: CAWSMGQGGNQPQHF
D: TRBD1; J: TRBJ2-7; size: few; V: TRBV7-8; DNA: TGTGCCAGCAGCTTATTCCCGGGACAGTTCTTTGGGGAGCAGTACTTC; CDR3: CASSLFPGQFFGEQYF
D: TRBD1; J: TRBJ1-2; size: -; V: TRBV20-1; DNA: TGCAGTGCAAAGAGGGACAGCGCTAACTATGGCTACACCTTC; CDR3: CSAKRDSANYGYTF
D: -; J: TRBJ2-5; size: few; V: TRBV6-1; DNA: TGTGCCAGCAGGACGCCGGGGGAAGAGACCCAGTACTTC; CDR3: CASRTPGEETQYF
D: TRBD1; J: TRBJ2-7; size: many; V: TRBV20-1; DNA: TGCAGTGCGCGGACAGGTCTCGTCGAGCAGTACTTC; CDR3: CSARTGLVEQYF
D: -; J: TRBJ1-1; size: many; V: TRBV6-5; DNA: TGTGCCAGCAGTTACGAGGGGAGAGCTTTCTTT; CDR3: CASSYEGRAFF
D: TRBD2; J: TRBJ2-3; size: -; V: TRBV7-2; DNA: TGTGCCAGCAGCTTGGTCTCTAGCGGGGCCACAGATACGCAGTATTTT; CDR3: CASSLVSSGATDTQYF
D: -; J: TRBJ2-3; size: -; V: TRBV6-2/TRBV6-3; DNA: TGTGCCAGCAGTTACTCGTCCCCAGATACGCAGTATTTT; CDR3: CASSYSSPDTQYF
D: -; J: TRBJ1-4; size: -; V: TRBV6-5; DNA: TGTGCCAGCAGTTACTCCGGACATAGGGATGAAAAACTGTTTTTT; CDR3: CASSYSGHRDEKLFF
D: -; J: TRBJ2-1; size: few; V: TRBV7-2; DNA: TGTGCCAGCAGCTTAATGAACAATGAGCAGTTCTTC; CDR3: CASSLMNNEQFF
D: TRBD2; J: TRBJ2-3; size: many; V: TRBV6-1; DNA: TGTGCCAGCACTCCTAATAGCGGGAGGGCGGGAGATACGCAGTATTTT; CDR3: CASTPNSGRAGDTQYF
D: -; J: TRBJ2-7; size: -; V: TRBV28; DNA: TGTGCCAGCACCATGACCACCTACGAGCAGTACTTC; CDR3: CASTMTTYEQYF
D: TRBD1; J: TRBJ1-5; size: many; V: TRBV12-3/TRBV12-4; DNA: TGTGCCAGCAGTAGGACAGGGGGAGGACAGCCCCAGCATTTT; CDR3: CASSRTGGGQPQHF
D: -; J: TRBJ2-7; size: few; V: TRBV21-1; DNA: TGTGCCAGCTGGTCTAGCGGGATCTACGAGCAGTACTTC; CDR3: CASWSSGIYEQYF
D: -; J: TRBJ1-5; size: few; V: TRBV6-5; DNA: TGTGCCAGCAGTTTTCCCCCAGGGGTTGGCAATCAGCCCCAGCATTTT; CDR3: CASSFPPGVGNQPQHF
D: TRBD1; J: TRBJ1-5; size: many; V: TRBV5-1; DNA: TGCGCCAGCAGCTCCGGGACAGGCCCCAATCAGCCCCAGCATTTT; CDR3: CASSSGTGPNQPQHF
D: -; J: TRBJ1-2; size: few; V: TRBV7-2; DNA: TGTGCCAGCAGCCCTTCCCAGACAGTGAACTATGGCTACACCTTC; CDR3: CASSPSQTVNYGYTF
D: TRBD1; J: TRBJ1-4; size: -; V: TRBV11-2; DNA: TGTGCCAGCAGCTTAGATATCATGAGACAGGGGCTAGAAAAACTGTTTTTT; CDR3: CASSLDIMRQGLEKLFF
D: -; J: TRBJ1-2; size: few; V: TRBV20-1; DNA: TGCAGTGCTAAGGCCAGGGCGGATGGCTACACCTTC; CDR3: CSAKARADGYTF